Included here is one TCR beta chain sequence, with context. This sample was taken from a study of blood T cell repertoires in COVID-19. About the study: PBMCs, B-cell-depleted T cells, or T cells were the source of the cDNA or gDNA that made up the material.

The germline V gene has CDR1 SGHRS and CDR2 YFSETQ. There are 18 residues in the CDR3. V lost 3 bases and J lost 0; bases outside the gene matches: 12. Here immunoSEQ multiplex PCR was the method, and the copy in TCRdb shows in-frame clones only, minus some. In the table there are 100,000 to 150,000 clones, more than 75% of which are singletons. The origin of this receptor is a human donor in a cohort sampled during active COVID-19. The sequenced sample was peripheral blood. The chain employs TRBV5-1 and TRBJ2-3; 8 bases are a match to TRBD1. The CDR3, as DNA: TGCGCCAGCAGCTACGGACAGGGTTCCTTCTCTAGCACAGATACGCAGTATTTT. Encoded protein: CASSYGQGSFSSTDTQYF.